This T cell receptor beta chain was captured by sequencing in a study of shared clonotypes between healthy human individuals. Study context: CD4 naive and memory got three plates each, CD8 naive two, CD8 memory one.

There are 14 residues in the CDR3. Between the trimmed V and J ends, which lost 2 bases and 2 bases, there was a span of 13 bases. CDR1 and CDR2 from the germline V gene are GTSNPN and SVGIG (reference sequence). Whole-study findings and limits: Although depth was large, rarefaction showed that sequencing of the sorted subsets was incomplete. Clonotype sharing across donors was expected to vary with sequencing depth.

This clone came up a few times. What it binds is unknown. Here immunoSEQ multiplex PCR was the method, and the copy in TCRdb shows in-frame clones only, minus some. This sample carries 500,000 or so clones, 95% to 96% of them seen once, and the ten largest clones take nearly 0.065%. The material sequenced was naive CD4+ T cells sorted from blood. Subset meaning: CD45RA+ positively selected. The sequence came from a young woman in good health. This chain links TRBV30 with TRBJ2-7; D unresolved. The CDR3 bases are TGTGCCTGGAGTCGTGGACCGACAACCTACGAGCAGTACTTC. Its translation is CAWSRGPTTYEQYF. The complete variable domain, with remaining parts taken from reference TRBV30 and TRBJ2-7, reads SQTIHQWPATLVQPVGSPLSLECTVEGTSNPNLYWYRQAAGRGLQLLFYSVGIGQISSEVPQNLSASRPQDRQFILSSKKLLLSDSGFYLCAWSRGPTTYEQYFGPGTRLTVT.